A selection of T cell receptor beta chains follows, all from one sample in a study of cytomegalovirus exposure and HLA in healthy donors. Here immunoSEQ multiplex PCR was the method, and the copy in TCRdb shows in-frame clones only, minus some. Of around 170,000 clones listed, over 60% are singletons. Sequenced material: PBMCs. The receptors come from a girl between 5 and 17 years old in good health and CMV-seronegative. Each CDR3 is given with its conserved first and last residue. D genes are given only for firm matches. A row's size may be missing; if present it is once, few, many or a size class.

15	.	TRBD1	TRBV5-1	TRBJ2-1	TGCGCCAGCAGCGAGGGACAGAGCTCCTACAATGAGCAGTTCTTC	CASSEGQSSYNEQFF
16	.	TRBD2	TRBV10-3	TRBJ2-1	TGTGCCATCAGTGAGTGGTTGCGGGGGAGGGACAATGAGCAGTTCTTC	CAISEWLRGRDNEQFF
15	.	.	TRBV5-1	TRBJ1-6	TGCGCCAGCAGCCAAAGCGGGCAGGTTAATTCACCCCTCCACTTT	CASSQSGQVNSPLHF
12	.	.	TRBV27	TRBJ2-2	TGTGCCAGCAGGCGGAACACCGGGGAGCTGTTTTTT	CASRRNTGELFF
17	.	TRBD1	TRBV7-7	TRBJ1-5	TGTGCTAGCAGCTCTAGACAGGGGGCATTTAGCAATCAGCCCCAGCATTTT	CASSSRQGAFSNQPQHF
12	.	TRBD1	TRBV29-1	TRBJ1-5	TGCAGCGTCATATCTCAGGGGGGTACCCAGCATTTT	CSVISQGGTQHF
16	.	TRBD1	TRBV27	TRBJ1-5	TGTGCCAGCAGTTTAACAGGGGATTATAGCAATCAGCCCCAGCATTTT	CASSLTGDYSNQPQHF
18	.	.	TRBV5-4	TRBJ2-1	TGTGCCAGCAGATTGTTCGGGGGTCGGTGGTATTCAAGCGATGAGCAGTTCTTC	CASRLFGGRWYSSDEQFF
12	once	.	TRBV11-3	TRBJ1-4	TGTGCCAGCAGCTCCGGAGATGAAAAACTGTTTTTT	CASSSGDEKLFF
16	.	.	TRBV11-2	TRBJ2-3	TGTGCCAGCAGCCCGTCCTCAGGCGGGGGCACAGATACGCAGTATTTT	CASSPSSGGGTDTQYF
13	.	.	TRBV9	TRBJ2-2	TGTGCCAGCAGTCGTCCTATTGCCGGGGAGCTGTTTTTT	CASSRPIAGELFF
15	few	.	TRBV6-5	TRBJ2-7	TGTGCCAGCAGTCGCCTGGACACTTTGACCTACGAGCAGTACTTC	CASSRLDTLTYEQYF
17	.	TRBD1	TRBV10-1	TRBJ2-1	TGCGCCAGCAGTGATCGCAGGGACAGGGGAAGCTACAATGAGCAGTTCTTC	CASSDRRDRGSYNEQFF
18	.	TRBD1	TRBV27	TRBJ1-6	TGTGCCAGCAGTTTTAGGGACAGGGGTATCTCCTATAATTCACCCCTCCACTTT	CASSFRDRGISYNSPLHF
14	few	TRBD2	TRBV29-1	TRBJ2-7	TGCAGCGTTGGGGGGGGGAGACGGCACTACGAGCAGTACTTC	CSVGGGRRHYEQYF
11	.	TRBD2	TRBV5-8	TRBJ2-7	TGTGCCAGTCGGGGGGTTTACGAGCAGTACTTC	CASRGVYEQYF
16	few	.	TRBV19	TRBJ1-1	TGTGCCAGTAGTAGCTACTTACAGGGAATCCAGGCTGAAGCTTTCTTT	CASSSYLQGIQAEAFF
15	.	TRBD1	TRBV27	TRBJ2-7	TGTGCCAGCAGTTTCTCTCCGGGACAGGGTAATGAGCAGTACTTC	CASSFSPGQGNEQYF
16	.	TRBD2	TRBV5-1	TRBJ2-5	TGCGCCAGCAGCTTGGCCGGCGGGGGGGCCCAAGAGACCCAGTACTTC	CASSLAGGGAQETQYF
15	.	.	TRBV2	TRBJ2-2	TGTGCCTGGGGAGAGGGGGAGAGGAACACCGGGGAGCTGTTTTTT	CAWGEGERNTGELFF
14	.	TRBD1	TRBV5-1	TRBJ1-3	TGCGCCAGCAGCTTGGGACAGGGAGGAAACACCATATATTTT	CASSLGQGGNTIYF
16	few	.	TRBV4-1	TRBJ1-1	TGCGCCAGCAGCCACATATCCCGAGCGGGGGCTACTGAAGCTTTCTTT	CASSHISRAGATEAFF
13	once	.	TRBV5-1	TRBJ2-3	TGCGCCAGCAGCTTGGAGGGGACAGATACGCAGTATTTT	CASSLEGTDTQYF
15	.	TRBD2	TRBV15	TRBJ2-5	TGTGCCACCAGCGGAGGGACTAGCGGGGGGGAGACCCAGTACTTC	CATSGGTSGGETQYF
11	.	.	TRBV5-8	TRBJ2-7	TGTGCCAGCCCCTATCCCTACGAGCAGTACTTC	CASPYPYEQYF
15	.	TRBD1	TRBV18	TRBJ2-5	TGTGCCAGCTCACCTTCACAGGGGTACCAAGAGACCCAGTACTTC	CASSPSQGYQETQYF
13	.	.	TRBV19	TRBJ2-3	TGTGCCAGTACCACAGGGAATACAGATACGCAGTATTTT	CASTTGNTDTQYF
17	.	.	TRBV15	TRBJ1-4	TGTGCCACCAGCAGACCCTCGGGGGGGGGAGGTAAAGAAAAACTGTTTTTT	CATSRPSGGGGKEKLFF
15	.	.	TRBV2	TRBJ1-6	TGTGCCAGCAGTGACCCCAGGGGATGGAGTTCACCCCTCCACTTT	CASSDPRGWSSPLHF
17	few	.	TRBV10-1	TRBJ2-2	TGCGCCAGCAGTGCCGGGACATTGAGACCGAACACCGGGGAGCTGTTTTTT	CASSAGTLRPNTGELFF
14	.	.	TRBV6-6	TRBJ1-3	TGTGCCAGCAATGTGGCAGGGACTGGAAACACCATATATTTT	CASNVAGTGNTIYF
13	.	TRBD1	TRBV5-1	TRBJ2-7	TGCGCCAGCAGCTTGGGACAGGGGGGGGAGCAGTACTTC	CASSLGQGGEQYF
13	.	.	TRBV6-1	TRBJ2-2	TGTGCCAGCAGTTCTCAGGGAACCGGGGAGCTGTTTTTT	CASSSQGTGELFF
15	.	.	TRBV19	TRBJ1-2	TGTGCCAGTAGTATCTCGCCCCCGCAGGGAAGCGGCTACACCTTC	CASSISPPQGSGYTF
15	.	TRBD2	TRBV2	TRBJ2-3	TGTGCCAGCAGTAGTCCCCGGGGGGTAACAGATACGCAGTATTTT	CASSSPRGVTDTQYF
13	.	.	TRBV30	TRBJ1-5	TGTGCCTGGAGTGTGGGAGGGGATCAGCCCCAGCATTTT	CAWSVGGDQPQHF
14	.	.	TRBV6-6	TRBJ2-3	TGTGCCAGCAGTAATTTGCGGGGCACAGATACGCAGTATTTT	CASSNLRGTDTQYF
15	.	TRBD1	TRBV5-1	TRBJ2-1	TGCGCCAGCAGCTCGGACAGGGGGCCTTACAATGAGCAGTTCTTC	CASSSDRGPYNEQFF
14	.	.	TRBV6-5	TRBJ1-6	TGTGCCAGCAGTCTAGGACAGATTAATTCACCCCTCCACTTT	CASSLGQINSPLHF
14	.	.	TRBV30	TRBJ2-7	TGTGCCTGGAGTCGCTTCCTCGGGGTCCACGAGCAGTACTTC	CAWSRFLGVHEQYF
14	.	TRBD1	TRBV11-2	TRBJ1-1	TGTGCCAGCAGCTTGCACCGGGACAGCCGTGAAGCTTTCTTT	CASSLHRDSREAFF
15	.	.	TRBV9	TRBJ1-6	TGTGCCAGCAGCACGAGAGGGGGGGCCAATTCACCCCTCCACTTT	CASSTRGGANSPLHF
16	.	TRBD1	TRBV6-1	TRBJ2-6	TGTGCCAGCAGTGACGAGGGGACAGCTGGGGCCAACGTCCTGACTTTC	CASSDEGTAGANVLTF
14	.	.	TRBV7-3	TRBJ2-1	TGTGCCAGCAGCTTACGTCCCACCGGCAATGAGCAGTTCTTC	CASSLRPTGNEQFF
13	.	TRBD1	TRBV5-1	TRBJ1-1	TGCGCCAGCAGCTTGAACCGGGACAGGGACGCTTTCTTT	CASSLNRDRDAFF
13	.	TRBD1	TRBV9	TRBJ2-7	TGTGCCAGCAGCGCTCAGGGGGCCTACGAGCAGTACTTC	CASSAQGAYEQYF
15	few	TRBD1	TRBV2	TRBJ1-1	TGTGCCAGCAGGGTCACAGGGGGAATGTTCACTGAAGCTTTCTTT	CASRVTGGMFTEAFF
13	.	.	TRBV2	TRBJ2-3	TGTGCCAGCAGTCGAGGACTATCAGATACGCAGTATTTT	CASSRGLSDTQYF
14	.	.	TRBV14	TRBJ1-4	TGTGCCAGCAGTCCCAGGCTAACTAATGAAAAACTGTTTTTT	CASSPRLTNEKLFF
12	.	.	TRBV5-1	TRBJ1-1	TGCGCCAGCAGCTTGGAGGGGAAGGAAGCTTTCTTT	CASSLEGKEAFF